This T cell receptor (beta chain) was found in a study of cytomegalovirus exposure and HLA in healthy donors. There are 14 residues in the CDR3. Germline CDR1 is SNHLY and CDR2 is FYNNEI. Trimming took 8 bases from V and 6 from J; bases not matched to a gene: 11. Details on this clone: The antigen is undetermined.

Both 60 Vbeta primers and 13 Jbeta primers went into the PCR. Method: immunoSEQ multiplex PCR; TCRdb's copy keeps in-frame clones and lacks some. In the table there are 150,000 to 200,000 clones, 70% to 80% of which are singletons. Study-wide findings and caveats: The study recorded some 160 TCR beta chains that were cytomegalovirus-associated. Upon later analysis, HLA-associated TCR beta chains proved more clonally expanded than other, equally common chains.

Donors consisted of healthy bone marrow donors. Each donor was nominally healthy when sampled (though unrecorded immune exposures were likely). Input material: PBMCs. The receptor comes from a woman between 25 and 40 years old in good health and CMV-seropositive. The rearrangement links TRBV2 to TRBJ2-3; 7 bases fit TRBD2. CDR3 DNA sequence: TGTGCCAGCCGCCCTAGCGGTTCGGTGGATACGCAGTATTTT. Its protein product is CASRPSGSVDTQYF.